This T cell receptor (beta chain) was identified during a study of cytomegalovirus exposure and HLA in healthy donors. Turning to the study itself: A prior analysis found 100 million to 140 million unique TCR beta sequences from around 180 million T cells. As released early, the data held about 85 million unique TCRs from HLA-typed donors. There were 350 to 400 genotyped donors. Of these, roughly 80% fell in the genetic ancestry cluster associated with self-reported Caucasian donors.

13 Jbeta primers and 60 Vbeta primers were used for the PCR. Generated by immunoSEQ multiplex PCR, the TCRdb table keeps only in-frame clones and is missing some. The sample lists more than 70,000 clones; 76% were seen once. Per the germline V gene, CDR1 is SGHNT and CDR2 is YYREEE (reference sequence). V lost 3 bases, J lost 2 bases, and 5 bases stayed unmatched. The CDR3 runs 16 residues. When sampled, the donors appeared nominally healthy, though they likely had unrecorded immune exposures. The chain carries TRBV5-4 and TRBJ1-2; 12 bases match TRBD1. The sample consisted of PBMCs. The sequence came from a man between 40 and 49 years old in good health and CMV-seronegative. The CDR3 loop reads CASSWGQGARNYGYTF. The CDR3 DNA reads TGTGCCAGCAGCTGGGGACAGGGGGCGAGAAACTATGGCTACACCTTC.